Following are 26 T cell receptor beta chains from one sample sequenced in a study of neurological immune-mediated disorders. MiXCR, applied by TCRdb to the 5' RACE reads, yields one record per CDR3 protein. This table holds about 62,000 distinct CDR3 sequences, under 5.5% found once. Source material: PBMCs. These receptor sequences come from a woman aged 45-65 years with multiple sclerosis.

This clonotype appeared many times. This sequence joins TRBV5-1 and TRBJ2-5, with TRBD1 identical over 8 bases. V trimming: 3 bases; J trimming: 5 bases; junction bases outside the gene matches: 6. The germline gives CDR1 SGHRS, CDR2 YFSETQ. The CDR3 length is 14 residues. As DNA, the CDR3 is TGCGCCAGCAGCTGGCAGGGGGCCGAGGAGACCCAGTACTTC. Amino acids: CASSWQGAEETQYF.

This clonotype was observed many times. The chain links TRBV5-1 to TRBJ1-1, with 8 bases identical to TRBD1. The CDR3 is made up of 12 amino acids. The V gene's germline CDR1 is SGHRS and CDR2 YFSETQ. V lost 0 bases to trimming and J lost 8 bases; unmatched junction nucleotides: 0. Here the CDR3 reads CASSLAGGEAFF. CDR3 coding DNA: TGCGCCAGCAGCTTGGCAGGGGGCGAAGCTTTCTTT.

This clonotype was recorded at least ten times. Here the CDR3 DNA reads TGTGCCAGCAGCCAGCTTATGGGCTATGGCTACACCTTC. This translates into CASSQLMGYGYTF. The chain employs TRBV7-2 and TRBJ1-2; D not certain. There are 13 residues in the CDR3. The germline V and J ends were trimmed by 5 bases and 4 bases, with 11 bases remaining between them. Per the germline V gene, CDR1 is SGHTA and CDR2 is FQGNSA.

There are many counts of this clonotype. The genes are TRBV20-1 and TRBJ2-2, with D uncertain. The CDR3 has 14 amino acids. V was pared by 3 bases and J by 4 bases, with 12 bases between. CDR1 and CDR2 (germline): DFQATT, SNEGSKA (reference sequence). CDR3 coding DNA: TGCAGTGCTAGTTTGGGAACTTCCACCGGGGAGCTGTTTTTT. Protein: CSASLGTSTGELFF.

This clonotype occurred many times. The V gene is TRBV24-1, the J gene TRBJ1-1; no reliable D call. CDR3 length: 13 amino acids. Germline values: CDR1 KGHDR, CDR2 SFDVKD. With 3 bases removed from V and 10 bases from J, the gap between germline ends came to 14 bases. The CDR3 loop reads CATSDPTVDGAFF. In nucleotides, the CDR3 is TGTGCCACCAGTGATCCGACGGTGGATGGAGCTTTCTTT.

There are many counts of this clonotype. The V and J genes are TRBV6-5 and TRBJ2-7; D is ambiguous. CDR1 and CDR2 (germline): MNHEY, SVGAGI. The CDR3 extends over 17 amino acids. V gave up 4 bases and J gave up 4 bases, with 23 bases separating them. The CDR3 sequence: CASSFPPQWGEEYEQYF. Written as DNA, the CDR3 is TGTGCCAGCAGTTTTCCCCCACAATGGGGTGAGGAATACGAGCAGTACTTC.

This clonotype was seen many times. The chain employs TRBV5-1 and TRBJ1-1; 9 bases line up with TRBD1. With 4 bases clipped from V and 0 bases from J, the junction kept 7 bases outside the gene matches. The CDR3 extends over 16 amino acids. Germline V gene sequence: CDR1 SGHRS, CDR2 YFSETQ. DNA of the CDR3: TGCGCCAGCAGCCCTAGGACAGGGGTCATGAACACTGAAGCTTTCTTT. Protein sequence: CASSPRTGVMNTEAFF.

The chain joins TRBV5-1 to TRBJ2-1, with D perhaps given as TRBD1 or TRBD2 (6 bases each). The CDR3 is made up of 15 amino acids. In germline, CDR1 is SGHRS, CDR2 YFSETQ. Trimming pared 1 base from V and 9 bases from J, leaving 17 bases between. CDR3 DNA sequence: TGCGCCAGCAGCTTGCGGGGGCGGGGATCAAGTGAGCAGTTCTTC. Translated: CASSLRGRGSSEQFF.

This clonotype has just a few counts. The chain joins TRBV6-6 to TRBJ1-3, with D unclear. V lost 6 bases and J lost 4, with 16 bases in between. The length of the CDR3 is 15 residues. Germline CDR1 and CDR2: MNHNY and SVGAGI (reference sequence). The CDR3 DNA reads TGTGCCAGCAGATATCCGGGAGATGCGGGAAACACCATATATTTT. Its translation: CASRYPGDAGNTIYF.

For this clonotype: Since a much larger clone is just one base distant, this may be a read error. This sequence joins TRBV11-2 and TRBJ2-3; D is undetermined. CDR1 SGHAT and CDR2 FQNNGV come from the germline V gene. There are 13 residues in the CDR3. Trimming pared 3 bases from V and 5 bases from J, leaving 9 bases between. CDR3 nucleotides: TGTGCCAGCAGCTTCAACTCGGGAGATACGCAGTATTTT. Amino acids: CASSFNSGDTQYF.

This clonotype was picked up many times. J is TRBJ2-1 and V is TRBV29-1, with 7 bases matching TRBD2. Per the germline V gene, CDR1 is SQVTM and CDR2 is ANQGSEA. CDR3 length: 13 residues. The trim removed 4 bases at V and 4 bases at J, leaving 4 bases unmatched. The chain's CDR3 is CSVAGGRYNEQFF. CDR3 nucleotide sequence: TGCAGCGTTGCGGGAGGCCGTTACAATGAGCAGTTCTTC.

For this clonotype: Because the CDR3 is missing its conserved closing phenylalanine or tryptophan, this is likely a read error. The chain has TRBV18 and TRBJ1-2; D is undetermined. Trimming left V 6 bases short and J 4 bases short, with 15 bases between. CDR3 length: 14 residues. CDR1 is KGHSH, CDR2 LQKENI, per germline. The CDR3 region is CASSPMQASYGYTY. The CDR3 bases are TGTGCCAGCTCGCCGATGCAGGCCAGCTATGGCTACACCTAC.

This clonotype was counted at least ten times. This CDR3 is CSATPPSGVNEQFF. The CDR3 coding sequence is TGCAGTGCCACCCCCCCTAGCGGGGTTAATGAGCAGTTCTTC. V and J are TRBV20-1 and TRBJ2-1, with 9 bases aligning to TRBD2. V trimming: 6 bases; J trimming: 7 bases; junction bases outside the gene matches: 10. The CDR3 consists of 14 residues. Germline V CDR1 and CDR2: DFQATT, SNEGSKA (reference sequence).

This clonotype was counted ten times or more. This chain links TRBV20-1 with TRBJ1-1; 7 positions agree with TRBD1. CDR1 and CDR2 from the germline V gene are DFQATT and SNEGSKA (reference sequence). V trimming: 0 bases; J trimming: 2 bases; junction bases outside the gene matches: 3. The CDR3 sequence is 14 residues long. CDR3 nucleotide sequence: TGCAGTGCTAGAGAGACAGGGACCAACACTGAAGCTTTCTTT. Protein sequence: CSARETGTNTEAFF.

This clonotype has a count of ten or more. The rearrangement uses TRBV10-3 and TRBJ2-5, with D tentatively TRBD2 (5 bases). This CDR3 region has 15 residues. Trimming left V 4 bases short and J 7 bases short, with 19 bases between. Per germline, CDR1 ENHRY and CDR2 SYGVKD. The CDR3 bases are TGTGCCATCAGTGCGCTCCGGGGAGACAAAGGGACCCAGTACTTC. Residues: CAISALRGDKGTQYF.

This clonotype has only a few counts. This chain connects TRBV25-1 to TRBJ1-2, with D unresolved. The V gene's germline CDR1 is MGHDK and CDR2 SYGVNS. This CDR3 contains 12 residues. The ends were cut back, 6 bases at V and 6 bases at J, with 11 bases in the middle. This CDR3 is CASSGLRDGYTF. The CDR3 DNA reads TGTGCCAGCAGCGGGTTGAGGGATGGCTACACCTTC.

This clonotype was observed at least ten times. The junction and the germline gene differ at one end; a read error may be behind it. The rearrangement uses TRBV28 and TRBJ2-7, with D uncertain. Per germline, CDR1 MDHEN and CDR2 SYDVKM. CDR3 length: 12 amino acids. CDR3 in amino acids: CASSYRTVDFSF. As DNA, the CDR3 is TGTGCCAGCAGTTATAGAACTGTCGACTTCTCCTTC. The variable domain in full, with the rest retrieved from reference TRBV28 and TRBJ2-7, is DVKVTQSSRYLVKRTGEKVFLECVQDMDHENMFWYRQDPGLGLRLIYFSYDVKMKEKGDIPEGYSVSREKKERFSLILESASTNQTSMYLCASSYRTVDFSFGPGTRLTVT.

As concerns this clonotype: Given a much more abundant clone one base away, this may be a read error. The rearrangement joins TRBV20-1 to TRBJ1-1, with unresolved D. The CDR3 length is 12 residues. Germline V gene sequence: CDR1 DFQATT, CDR2 SNEGSKA (reference sequence). The CDR3 DNA sequence: TGCAGTGCGCAGCCGAGGAACATTGAAGCTTTCTTT. Its protein is CSAQPRNIEAFF.

There are many counts of this clonotype. Written as DNA, the CDR3 is TGTGCCATCAGTGAGGGACAAGAGACCCAGTACTTC. Amino acid sequence: CAISEGQETQYF. The rearrangement uses TRBV10-3 and TRBJ2-5; D unresolved. The CDR3 contains 12 residues. Germline V gene lookup returns CDR1 ENHRY and CDR2 SYGVKD. V was pared by 2 bases and J by 2 bases, with 3 bases between.

This clonotype was seen ten or more times. The genes are TRBV6-5 and TRBJ1-1; a weak D match, TRBD1 (6 bases). Germline assignment: CDR1 MNHEY and CDR2 SVGAGI. This CDR3 has 13 amino acids. Trimming removed 5 bases from V and 5 bases from J, with 12 bases in between. CDR3 DNA: TGTGCCAGCAGTAAACAGGGTCAGACTGAAGCTTTCTTT. Translation: CASSKQGQTEAFF.

Note on this clonotype: With a much larger clone just one base away, this may be a read error. The V and J genes are TRBV14 and TRBJ1-4, with a tentative D call TRBD1 (6 bases). The CDR3 contains 15 residues. Looked up from germline, CDR1 is SGHDN and CDR2 is FVKESK. The CDR3 nucleotides read TGTGTCAGCAGTAAATGGGGGCAAACGGGTGAAAAACTGTTTTTT. It yields the protein CVSSKWGQTGEKLFF. The variable domain in full, with the rest retrieved from reference TRBV14 and TRBJ1-4, is EAGVTQFPSHSVIEKGQTVTLRCDPISGHDNLYWYRRVMGKEIKFLLHFVKESKQDESGMPNNRFLAERTGGTYSTLKVQPAELEDSGVYFCVSSKWGQTGEKLFFGSGTQLSVL.

This clonotype showed up just a few times. One junction end disagrees with the germline gene, perhaps due to a read error. The V gene is TRBV2, the J gene TRBJ1-5; no clear D gene. There are 14 residues in the CDR3. Germline-derived CDR1 and CDR2 are SNHLY and FYNNEI. As DNA, the CDR3 is TGTGCCAGCAGTCTAGGCTATAGCAATCAGCCCCAGAATTTT. Protein: CASSLGYSNQPQNF.

At least ten counts were recorded for this clonotype. This rearrangement joins TRBV10-3 to TRBJ2-1; 7 positions match TRBD2. The J segment lost 7 bases and the V segment lost 8 bases, leaving 14 bases of the junction unmatched. CDR1 ENHRY and CDR2 SYGVKD come from the germline V gene. The CDR3 is 15 amino acids. CDR3 in DNA: TGTGCCATCCGCCCTTTCGGCGGGGGAGAGAATGAGCAGTTCTTC. It is translated as CAIRPFGGGENEQFF.

The chain employs TRBV20-1 and TRBJ1-2, with a tentative D call TRBD1 (5 bases). Germline lookup yields CDR1 DFQATT and CDR2 SNEGSKA (reference sequence). The V and J ends lost 2 bases and 2 bases respectively, with 9 bases between them. The CDR3 is 13 residues long. The CDR3 protein is CSARPPGNYGYTF. As DNA, the CDR3 is TGCAGTGCTAGACCCCCAGGGAACTATGGCTACACCTTC.

At least ten counts were recorded for this clonotype. CDR3 region: CASFYTTLALGTDTQYF. The CDR3 DNA reads as TGTGCCAGCTTCTATACTACTCTAGCGTTGGGCACAGATACGCAGTATTTT. V usage is TRBV18 and J usage is TRBJ2-3, with D possibly being TRBD2 (6 bases). CDR3 length: 17 amino acids. The germline CDR1 and CDR2 sequences are KGHSH and LQKENI. The ends were cut back, 7 bases at V and 1 base at J, with 21 bases in the middle.

This clonotype has a count of ten or more. The chain combines TRBV10-3 with TRBJ2-1; TRBD2 matches 12 bases. The CDR3 totals 18 residues. Germline CDR1 ENHRY, CDR2 SYGVKD. V was pared by 6 bases and J by 0 bases, with 9 bases of the junction left unmatched. As DNA, the CDR3 is TGTGCCATCAGGAGACTAGCGGGGGATGGGGGCTCCTACAATGAGCAGTTCTTC. As protein: CAIRRLAGDGGSYNEQFF.